This passage covers 6 T cell receptor beta chains from one sample sequenced in a study of metastatic and nonmetastatic thyroid tumors. Via MiXCR, TCRdb re-called the PCR reads. The data show tens of thousands of clones, with 15% to 17% seen just once and 15% to 20% held by the top ten. Patients underwent thyroid surgery, and none had received any treatment before it. The sample was blood. These receptors all come from a female donor with papillary thyroid cancer or a benign thyroid nodule (not recorded which). Some clones in this sample may be carry-over from other donors' samples.

This clone has at least ten counts. This chain uses TRBV29-1 with TRBJ1-2, with 7 positions matching TRBD1. V was pared by 7 bases and J by 8 bases, with 10 bases of the junction left unmatched. This CDR3 comprises 12 residues. Germline V gene lookup returns CDR1 SQVTM and CDR2 ANQGSEA. CDR3 residues: CSGATGRYGYTF. CDR3 DNA: TGCAGCGGCGCGACAGGGCGGTACGGCTACACCTTC. Together with reference TRBV29-1 and TRBJ1-2, the CDR3 gives the full variable domain: SAVISQKPSRDICQRGTSLTIQCQVDSQVTMMFWYRQQPGQSLTLIATANQGSEATYESGFVIDKFPISRPNLTFSTLTVSNMSPEDSSIYLCSGATGRYGYTFGSGTRLTVV.

Notes on this clone: The CDR3 ends on some other residue instead of the conserved phenylalanine or tryptophan, so this is likely a read error. Because the CDR3's place on the DNA is in doubt, the DNA is left out and the CDR3 is given as listed by TCRdb. The chain uses TRBV27 and TRBJ2-3; TRBD1, the D gene given by the table, was not confirmed from the DNA. Germline V gene sequence: CDR1 MNHEY, CDR2 SMNVEV (reference sequence). The CDR3 is 15 amino acids long, termini counted. Here the CDR3 reads CASSPGPHVEQYFGP.

This chain links TRBV6-1 with TRBJ2-7; 10 nucleotides agree with TRBD2. The V gene's germline CDR1 is MNHNS and CDR2 SASEGT. Trimming removed 1 base from V and 2 bases from J; junction bases left unmatched: 8. CDR3 length: 17 residues. The CDR3 DNA sequence: TGTGCCAGCAGTGAAGATGTGGTAGCGGGAGGACCCTACGAGCAGTACTTC. Protein: CASSEDVVAGGPYEQYF.

This clone was observed at least ten times. This sequence joins TRBV9 and TRBJ1-6; D is ambiguous. V was shortened by 3 bases and J by 7 bases, with 8 bases between the two germline ends. The CDR3 loop spans 13 amino acids. Germline V gene data show CDR1 as SGDLS and CDR2 as YYNGEE. This CDR3 reads CASSAGQNSPLHF. CDR3 nucleotide sequence: TGTGCCAGCAGCGCCGGGCAGAATTCACCCCTCCACTTT.

The sample holds many counts of this clone. The sample contains more than one DNA sequence encoding this CDR3. The V and J genes are TRBV7-3 and TRBJ2-3, with a weak D call TRBD2 (6 bases). CDR1 SGHTA and CDR2 FQGTGA come from the germline V gene. The CDR3 length is 14 residues. Trimming took off 0 bases at V and 6 bases at J, with 10 bases between the two ends. The CDR3 loop reads CASSLTEGPDTQYF. For the CDR3, the DNA is TGTGCCAGCAGCTTAACGGAGGGCCCGGATACGCAGTATTTT.

This clone was found many times. V usage is TRBV5-5 and J usage is TRBJ2-7; D gene unclear. CDR1 is SGHKS, CDR2 YYEKEE, per germline (reference sequence). V lost 4 bases and J 0 bases, leaving 11 bases between the germline ends. The CDR3 is 14 amino acids. CDR3 residues: CASSDLRVSYEQYF. CDR3 bases: TGTGCCAGCAGCGACCTCAGAGTCTCCTACGAGCAGTACTTC.